This entry describes one T cell receptor beta chain. The CDR3 spans 19 residues. The trim removed 4 bases at V and 2 bases at J, leaving 17 bases unmatched. Per germline, CDR1 MDHEN and CDR2 SYDVKM. TCRdb's table, derived via immunoSEQ multiplex PCR, lists solely in-frame clones and lacks some. Counted here are hundreds of thousands of clones, 70% to 80% occurring once; the ten biggest clones make up 13%. The sample comes from a study of shared clonotypes between healthy human individuals. The sample was PBMCs. The clonotype comes from a woman aged 40 to 50 in good health. Some clones in this sample may be carry-over from other donors' samples. The rearrangement joins TRBV28 to TRBJ2-3, with 8 bases identical to TRBD2. CDR3 sequence (DNA): TGTGCCAGCAGTTCCCGACTAGCGAGCCCATTCCGCGACACAGATACGCAGTATTTT. Translation: CASSSRLASPFRDTDTQYF.